Detailed here is one TCR beta chain. The sample is drawn from a study of shared clonotypes between healthy human individuals. Germline CDR1 SGHDN, CDR2 FVKESK. The CDR3 loop spans 17 amino acids. V was pared by 4 bases and J by 6 bases, with 13 bases of the junction left unmatched. Deep-level running was used for the assay. The assay was immunoSEQ multiplex PCR, and TCRdb's table has in-frame clones only and misses some. The table has about 480,000 clones, 79% seen once. The healthy adult donors were HIV-negative and reported no recent acute infections or vaccinations. The sequence came from a middle-aged woman in good health. Some clones in this sample may be carry-over from other donors' samples. The J gene is TRBJ2-1, the V gene TRBV14, with 9 nucleotides matching TRBD2. Sequenced input: PBMCs. As DNA, the CDR3 is TGTGCCAGCAGCCGCTACAGGGCTAGCGGGAATCTCAATGAGCAGTTCTTC. It specifies CASSRYRASGNLNEQFF.